This T cell receptor (beta chain) was obtained from a study of Graves' ophthalmopathy and Graves' hyperthyroidism (dated by TCRdb to 2016 to 2018). In the study overall: Stable hyperthyroidism was defined as no progression to ophthalmopathy within 18 months of follow-up. To tell Graves' ophthalmopathy apart from Graves' hyperthyroidism, and to predict which patients would progress to ophthalmopathy, the study relied on TCR beta repertoire signatures. In total, 135 blood samples were TCR-sequenced: 40 to 45 ophthalmopathy, roughly 80 hyperthyroidism and about 17 hyperthyroidism-to-ophthalmopathy patients. To explore V-J signatures that distinguish ophthalmopathy from hyperthyroidism, a discovery set of under 110 patients was enrolled, made up of over 40 with ophthalmopathy and roughly 55 with stable hyperthyroidism. The independent validation cohort included about 20 hyperthyroidism patients plus 17 patients who later progressed from hyperthyroidism to ophthalmopathy. In about six hyperthyroidism patients, T-cell repertoires of thyroid tissue and blood were compared. Following sample collection, hyperthyroidism patients were given methimazole at a starting dose of 30 mg daily, and ophthalmopathy patients were given high-dose intravenous methylprednisolone. The investigation overall reported the following: In validation, the model predicted ophthalmopathy progression with over 60% sensitivity and roughly 78% specificity; 12 predicted patients were CT-confirmed with GO in a median of approximately 6.5 months. Most expanded thyroid clonotypes with a frequency above 0.001 also appeared in blood, which suggests that blood repertoires may reflect the immune response in the thyroid. In cross-validation, the 13-signature model distinguished ophthalmopathy from stable hyperthyroidism with less than 90% sensitivity and about 81% specificity, while in the test set the corresponding values were roughly 80% and 75%. No statistical method was used to predetermine the sample size, and group allocation was not hidden from the investigators.

This clonotype was counted ten times or more. Its binding antigen is unknown. Within one base of it there is no much larger clone, and no base qualities were kept. For repertoire sequencing, the TCR beta CDR3 regions were amplified from RNA transcripts. The first round was an RT-PCR using HTBI primers with the Qiagen OneStep RT-PCR kit, and this first round was followed by a second-round multiplex PCR, then size selection and purification. Libraries were sequenced on an Illumina HiSeq2000 using paired-end 100 bp reads. The paper's data handling went like this. SOAPnuke was used for read processing, and reads with adapters, uncalled bases, a mean Phred below 15, or no exact constant-primer or identifier match were discarded. COPE v1.2.5 was used to merge the high-quality paired reads. Clonotypes were defined as unique nucleotide sequences and were aligned to IMGT TRB V, D and J references using MiTCR v1.1. Only V-J combinations with frequency above 0.0001 were analysed, covering 98% to 99.2% of repertoires. For each V-J combination, a TCR clonal expansion and chaos score was defined as the ratio of F50 clonal expansion to chaos observed in the TCRdist matrix. Features were reduced by Welch's t-statistics and random forest to about a dozen V-J combinations, which fed a naive Bayes classifier. Thyroid-blood repertoire similarity was quantified with the Morisita-Horn index. TCRdb took the public reads, trimmed them with fastp at Q25, ran MiXCR for clone calling and kept in-frame beta chains. Rows with one shared CDR3 protein collapse into an entry with the most common genes and DNA. The V and J calls here are based on TCRdb, not the publication. The sample records approximately 1.2 million distinct CDR3 sequences, less than 45% of which are singletons. The ten largest clones capture approximately 12% of the sample.

From the germline V gene, CDR1 is SGHVS and CDR2 is FNYEAQ. V lost 5 bases and J lost 5 bases, and the count of bases not matched to a germline gene is 20. The CDR3, from cysteine to phenylalanine, totals 18 residues. Only the CDR3 region is kept as DNA, spanning 54 bases read in frame from base 1. The hyperthyroidism patients were 18 to 65 years old and newly diagnosed, with a disease duration of less than 2 months. Patients with other autoimmune diseases, uncontrolled infections, pregnancy or lactation were excluded from the study. Diagnosis relied on clinical symptoms, serum thyroxine, TRAb, thyroid ultrasound and orbital computed tomography. Total RNA was extracted with Trizol reagent and quality-checked on an Agilent 2100 Bioanalyzer.

The sequenced sample consisted of peripheral blood or thyroid tissue (not recorded which). The chain was built from TRBV7-6 and TRBJ2-5; a stretch of 7 junction bases matches TRBD2. This TCR was sampled from an adult man with Graves' hyperthyroidism. The CDR3 corresponds to CASSRQASGTALRETQYF. Here is the DNA: TGTGCCAGCAGCCGCCAGGCTAGCGGAACAGCCCTGAGGGAGACCCAGTACTTC.